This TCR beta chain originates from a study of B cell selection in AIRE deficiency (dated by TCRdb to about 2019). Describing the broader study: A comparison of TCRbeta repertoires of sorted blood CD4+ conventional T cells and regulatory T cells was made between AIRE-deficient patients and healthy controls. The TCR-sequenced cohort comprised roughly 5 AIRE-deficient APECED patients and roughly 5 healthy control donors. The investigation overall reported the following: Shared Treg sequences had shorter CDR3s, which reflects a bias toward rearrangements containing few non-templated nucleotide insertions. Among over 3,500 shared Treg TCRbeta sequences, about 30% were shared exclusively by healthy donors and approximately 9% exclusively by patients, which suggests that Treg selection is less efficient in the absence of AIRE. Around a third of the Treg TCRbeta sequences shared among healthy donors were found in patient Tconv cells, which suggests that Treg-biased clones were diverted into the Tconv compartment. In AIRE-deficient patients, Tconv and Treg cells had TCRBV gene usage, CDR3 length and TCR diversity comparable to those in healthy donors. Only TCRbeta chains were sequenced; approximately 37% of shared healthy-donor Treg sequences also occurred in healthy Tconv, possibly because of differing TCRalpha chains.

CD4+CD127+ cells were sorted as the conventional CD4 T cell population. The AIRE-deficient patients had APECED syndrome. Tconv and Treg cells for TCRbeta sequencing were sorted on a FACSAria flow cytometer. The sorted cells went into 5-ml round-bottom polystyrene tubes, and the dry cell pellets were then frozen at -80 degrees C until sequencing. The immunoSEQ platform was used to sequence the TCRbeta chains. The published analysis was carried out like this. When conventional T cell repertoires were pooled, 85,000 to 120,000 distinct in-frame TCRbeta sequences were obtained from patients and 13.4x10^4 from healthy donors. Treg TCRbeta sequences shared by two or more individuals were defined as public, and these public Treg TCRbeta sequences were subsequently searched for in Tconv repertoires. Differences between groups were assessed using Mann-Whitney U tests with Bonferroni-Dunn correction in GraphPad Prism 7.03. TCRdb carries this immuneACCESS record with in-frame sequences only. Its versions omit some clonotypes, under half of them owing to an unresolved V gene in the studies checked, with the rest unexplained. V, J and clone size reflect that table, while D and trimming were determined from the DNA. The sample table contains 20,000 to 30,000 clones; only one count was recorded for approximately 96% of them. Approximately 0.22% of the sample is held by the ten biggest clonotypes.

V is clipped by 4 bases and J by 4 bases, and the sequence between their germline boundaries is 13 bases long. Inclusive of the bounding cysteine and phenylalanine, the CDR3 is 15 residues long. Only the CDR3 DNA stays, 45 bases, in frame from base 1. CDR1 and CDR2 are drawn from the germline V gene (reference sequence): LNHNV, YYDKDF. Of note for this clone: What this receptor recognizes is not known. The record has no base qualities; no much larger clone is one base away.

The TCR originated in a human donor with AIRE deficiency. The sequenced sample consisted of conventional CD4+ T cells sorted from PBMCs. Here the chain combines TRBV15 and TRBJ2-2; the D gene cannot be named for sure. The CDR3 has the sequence CATSTRLGGTGELFF. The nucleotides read TGTGCCACCAGCACCCGACTCGGTGGCACCGGGGAGCTGTTTTTT.